The T cell receptor (beta chain) described here comes from a study of PD-1 blockade in classical Hodgkin lymphoma. Background on the study: Once every 2 weeks, patients received intravenous nivolumab at 3 mg/kg. Whole-study results and caveats: Patients starting nivolumab less than 1 year after ASCT had lower diversity and were excluded from later analyses. Prior to therapy, complete responders displayed diversity much like that of newly diagnosed patients.

This CDR3 has 14 residues. V was shortened by 3 bases and J by 5 bases, with 13 bases between the two germline ends. Germline V gene lookup returns CDR1 MNHEY and CDR2 SMNVEV (reference sequence). About this clone itself: The antigen remains undetermined.

Generated by immunoSEQ multiplex PCR, the TCRdb table keeps only in-frame clones and is missing some. The sample contains about 7,000 clones, over 70% of which appear only once. Time point meaning: cycle 4 day 1 (C4D1), after more than 5 weeks of nivolumab. All patients experienced relapse after autologous stem cell transplantation, and brentuximab vedotin exposure was variable. The rearrangement joins TRBV27 to TRBJ1-1; D gene unclear. The TCR comes from a human donor with classical Hodgkin lymphoma. The sample consisted of peripheral blood mononuclear cells (PBMCs), taken before the fourth cycle of nivolumab. The CDR3: CASSLIGYGTEAFF. The CDR3, as DNA: TGTGCCAGCAGTTTGATCGGGTATGGGACTGAAGCTTTCTTT.